These T cell receptor beta chains were read from a single sample in a study of Ad26.COV2.S vaccination and SARS-CoV-2 variants. Only in-frame clones appear in the TCRdb table, and some are missing; sequencing was by immunoSEQ multiplex PCR. Of 200,000 to 250,000 clones listed, more than 75% were seen once; the top ten hold approximately 12%. Material: peripheral blood, obtained in a trial of Ad26.COV2.S vaccine versus placebo. These receptors came from a person aged 18-60 years who received the Ad26.COV2.S COVID-19 vaccine or a placebo. Both conserved end residues are part of each CDR3. Fields, in order: V gene, J gene, CDR3 protein.

>TRBV12-3/TRBV12-4|TRBJ2-3
CASSPTTDTQYF
>TRBV11-3|TRBJ2-1
CASSAPGTYNEQFF
>TRBV11-2|TRBJ2-1
CASSFLGEVAEQFF
>TRBV4-3|TRBJ1-2
CASSQEGGRRGYGYTF
>TRBV24-1|TRBJ2-1
CATSDWTSVKQFF
>TRBV21-1|TRBJ1-1
CASSPHAILGPEAFF
>TRBV3-1/TRBV3-2|TRBJ2-3
CASSLLSAAKAGTQYF
>TRBV5-1|TRBJ2-3
CASKDRETDTQYF
>TRBV5-6|TRBJ1-1
CASSLAAGTGAFF
>TRBV6-2/TRBV6-3|TRBJ2-1
CASSDWQINEQFF
>TRBV11-2|TRBJ2-7
CASSRSRSYLWSEQYF
>TRBV6-5|TRBJ1-5
CASKKSGGNQPQHF
>TRBV5-4|TRBJ1-4
CASSSDRGLKEKLFF
>TRBV7-8|TRBJ2-7
CASSLAAREYEQYF
>TRBV7-9|TRBJ2-7
CASSLEGPVYEQYF
>TRBV21-1|TRBJ2-4
CASSKGRGQNIQYF
>TRBV13|TRBJ2-7
CASSLAGTGLSEQYF
>TRBV5-5|TRBJ2-7
CASSLLAGYEQYF
>TRBV7-6|TRBJ2-5
CASSGGQRRTQYF
>TRBV2|TRBJ2-3
CASRDSGGANTQYF
>TRBV4-2|TRBJ2-5
CASSQDGKTQYF
>TRBV5-6|TRBJ1-5
CASSLVTHSNQPQHF
>TRBV19|TRBJ2-5
CASSGQRETQYF
>TRBV6-2/TRBV6-3|TRBJ1-5
CASSYSELNQPQHF
>TRBV5-1|TRBJ1-1
CASSSGDRGYTEAFF
>TRBV18|TRBJ2-7
CASSRLGFEEQYF
>TRBV4-3|TRBJ2-7
CASSRERNPYTEQYF
>TRBV24-1|TRBJ2-2
CATSGIRGAVGELFF
>TRBV3-1/TRBV3-2|TRBJ2-5
CASSLDLGGGETQYF
>TRBV28|TRBJ1-2
CASSQPGGGIPYGYTF
>TRBV7-2|TRBJ2-5
CASSPTSGGASQTQYF
>TRBV6-1|TRBJ2-7
CASSEGTGGIDEQYF
>TRBV18|TRBJ2-7
CASSFGENEQYF
>TRBV4-1|TRBJ2-5
CASSPLEGGETQYF
>TRBV6-5|TRBJ1-2
CASSLAGTSYGYTF
>TRBV7-6|TRBJ2-1
CASSLGTGRYNEQFF
>TRBV7-2|TRBJ2-7
CASSFSRFGETYEQYF
>TRBV29-1|TRBJ1-1
CSVDRTGLMNTEAFF
>TRBV18|TRBJ2-7
CASSPAGGGLEQYF
>TRBV5-4|TRBJ1-2
CASSLGTREGGYTF
>TRBV7-2|TRBJ2-1
CASSLSSSSYNEQFF
>TRBV7-9|TRBJ2-1
CASTASGYNEQFF
>TRBV5-5|TRBJ2-7
CASSPSGLAGGQTYEQYF
>TRBV27|TRBJ1-5
CASRPFGRGNQPQHF
>TRBV10-3|TRBJ2-1
CAIRRGQYNEQFF
>TRBV11-2|TRBJ2-7
CASSLGLLGTEQYF
>TRBV7-2|TRBJ2-3
CASSARSRLTDTQYF
>TRBV5-4|TRBJ2-3
CASSSDQGWGTQYF
>TRBV15|TRBJ2-1
CATSRDRTSGLSFYNEQFF